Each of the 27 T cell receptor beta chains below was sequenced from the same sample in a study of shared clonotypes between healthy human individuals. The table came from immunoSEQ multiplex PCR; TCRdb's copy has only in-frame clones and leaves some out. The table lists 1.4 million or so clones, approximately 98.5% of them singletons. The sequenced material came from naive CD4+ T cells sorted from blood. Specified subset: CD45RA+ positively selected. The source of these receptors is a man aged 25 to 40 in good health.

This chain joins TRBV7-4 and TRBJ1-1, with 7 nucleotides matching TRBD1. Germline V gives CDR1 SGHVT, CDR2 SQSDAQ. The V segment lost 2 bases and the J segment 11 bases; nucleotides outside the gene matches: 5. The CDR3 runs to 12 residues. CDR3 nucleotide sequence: TGTGCCAGCAGCTTAAATAGGGGGCTGGCTTTCTTT. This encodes CASSLNRGLAFF.

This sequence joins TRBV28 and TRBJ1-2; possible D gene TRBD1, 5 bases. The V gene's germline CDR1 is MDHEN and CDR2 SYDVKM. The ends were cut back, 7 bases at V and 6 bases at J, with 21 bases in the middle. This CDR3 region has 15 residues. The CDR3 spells CASTPPRGWVDGYTF. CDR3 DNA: TGTGCCAGCACCCCCCCGCGGGGCTGGGTTGATGGCTACACCTTC.

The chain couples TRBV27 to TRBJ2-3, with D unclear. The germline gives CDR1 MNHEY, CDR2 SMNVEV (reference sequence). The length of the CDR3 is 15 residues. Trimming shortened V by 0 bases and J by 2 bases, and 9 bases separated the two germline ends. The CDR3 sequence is CASSLSRAPTDTQYF. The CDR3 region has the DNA TGTGCCAGCAGTTTATCTCGAGCCCCCACAGATACGCAGTATTTT.

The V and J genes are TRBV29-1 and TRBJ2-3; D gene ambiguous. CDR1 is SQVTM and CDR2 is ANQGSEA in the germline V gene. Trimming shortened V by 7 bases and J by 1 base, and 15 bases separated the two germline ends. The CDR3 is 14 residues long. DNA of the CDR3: TGCAGCGCCGATGGGGAAGTCGGCACAGATACGCAGTATTTT. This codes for CSADGEVGTDTQYF.

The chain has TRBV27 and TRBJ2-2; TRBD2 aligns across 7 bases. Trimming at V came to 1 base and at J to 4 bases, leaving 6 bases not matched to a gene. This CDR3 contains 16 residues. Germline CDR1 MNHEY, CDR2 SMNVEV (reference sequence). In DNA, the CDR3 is TGTGCCAGCAGTTTATTTGGGGAGGGCCCCACCGGGGAGCTGTTTTTT. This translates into CASSLFGEGPTGELFF.

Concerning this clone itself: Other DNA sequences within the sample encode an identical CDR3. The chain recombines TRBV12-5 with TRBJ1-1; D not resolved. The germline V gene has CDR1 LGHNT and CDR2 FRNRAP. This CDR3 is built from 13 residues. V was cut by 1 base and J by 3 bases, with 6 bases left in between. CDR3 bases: TGTGCTAGTGGTTTGGGGGGATACACTGAAGCTTTCTTT. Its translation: CASGLGGYTEAFF.

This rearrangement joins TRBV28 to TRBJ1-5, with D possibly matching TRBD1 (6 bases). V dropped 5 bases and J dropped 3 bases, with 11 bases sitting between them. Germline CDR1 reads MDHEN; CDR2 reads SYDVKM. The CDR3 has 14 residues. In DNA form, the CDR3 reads TGTGCCAGCAGTACAGGGTTGAACAATCAGCCCCAGCATTTT. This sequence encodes CASSTGLNNQPQHF.

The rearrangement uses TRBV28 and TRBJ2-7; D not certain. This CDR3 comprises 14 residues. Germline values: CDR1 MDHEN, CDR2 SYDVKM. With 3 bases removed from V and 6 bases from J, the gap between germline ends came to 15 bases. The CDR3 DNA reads TGTGCCAGCAGTTTCCCCGACCCGGGCGTCGAGCAGTACTTC. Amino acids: CASSFPDPGVEQYF.

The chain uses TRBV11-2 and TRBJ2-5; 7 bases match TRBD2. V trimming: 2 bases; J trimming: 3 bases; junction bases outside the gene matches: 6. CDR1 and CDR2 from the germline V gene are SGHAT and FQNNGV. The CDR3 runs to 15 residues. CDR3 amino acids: CASSLRLAEEETQYF. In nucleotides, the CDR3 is TGTGCCAGCAGCTTAAGGCTAGCGGAAGAAGAGACCCAGTACTTC.

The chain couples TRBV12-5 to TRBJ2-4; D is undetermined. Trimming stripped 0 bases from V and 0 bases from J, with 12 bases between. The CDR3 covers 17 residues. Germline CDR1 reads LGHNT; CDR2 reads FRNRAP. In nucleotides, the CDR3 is TGTGCTAGTGGTTTGGTAGGCAGGAGACTAGCCAAAAACATTCAGTACTTC. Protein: CASGLVGRRLAKNIQYF. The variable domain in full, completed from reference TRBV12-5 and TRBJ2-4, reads DARVTQTPRHKVTEMGQEVTMRCQPILGHNTVFWYRQTMMQGLELLAYFRNRAPLDDSGMPKDRFSAEMPDATLATLKIQPSEPRDSAVYFCASGLVGRRLAKNIQYFGAGTRLSVL.

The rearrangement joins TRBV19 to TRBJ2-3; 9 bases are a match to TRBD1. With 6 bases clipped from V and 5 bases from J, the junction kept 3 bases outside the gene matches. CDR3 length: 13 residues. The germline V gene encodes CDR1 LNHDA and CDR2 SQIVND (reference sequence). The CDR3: CASSTGGGDTQYF. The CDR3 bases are TGTGCCAGTAGCACAGGGGGCGGAGATACGCAGTATTTT.

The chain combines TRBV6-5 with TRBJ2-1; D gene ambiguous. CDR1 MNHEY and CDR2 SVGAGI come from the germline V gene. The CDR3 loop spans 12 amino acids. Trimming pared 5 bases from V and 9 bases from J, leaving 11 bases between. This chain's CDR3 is CASSREKFEQFF. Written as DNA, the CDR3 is TGTGCCAGCAGTCGCGAGAAGTTTGAGCAGTTCTTC.

The CDR3 sequence is CASSPAGTDTQYF. For the CDR3, the DNA is TGTGCCAGCAGCCCCGCAGGGACAGATACGCAGTATTTT. The gene calls are TRBV7-8 and TRBJ2-3, with D possibly being TRBD1 (5 bases). Germline-derived CDR1 and CDR2 are SGHVS and FQNEAQ. This CDR3 contains 13 residues. With 5 bases removed from V and 3 bases from J, the gap between germline ends came to 9 bases.

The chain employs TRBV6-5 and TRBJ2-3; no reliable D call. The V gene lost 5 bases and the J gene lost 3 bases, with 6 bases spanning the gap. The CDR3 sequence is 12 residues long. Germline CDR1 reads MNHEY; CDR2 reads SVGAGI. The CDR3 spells CASSPRTDTQYF. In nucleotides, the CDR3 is TGTGCCAGCAGTCCGCGTACAGATACGCAGTATTTT.

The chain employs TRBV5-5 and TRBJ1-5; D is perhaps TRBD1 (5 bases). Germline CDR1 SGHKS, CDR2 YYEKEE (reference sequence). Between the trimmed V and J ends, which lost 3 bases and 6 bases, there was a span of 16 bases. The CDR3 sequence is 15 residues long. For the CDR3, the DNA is TGTGCCAGCAGCTATACAGGAGATCGAGGTCAGCCCCAGCATTTT. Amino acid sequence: CASSYTGDRGQPQHF.

Written as DNA, the CDR3 is TGTGCCAGCAGTAGTACCGGGAGGGCGGGTTACGAGCAGTACTTC. Translation: CASSSTGRAGYEQYF. The genes are TRBV28 and TRBJ2-7; TRBD2 matches 8 bases. Germline V CDR1 and CDR2: MDHEN, SYDVKM. The CDR3 length is 15 residues. V lost 5 bases to trimming and J lost 4 bases; unmatched junction nucleotides: 10.

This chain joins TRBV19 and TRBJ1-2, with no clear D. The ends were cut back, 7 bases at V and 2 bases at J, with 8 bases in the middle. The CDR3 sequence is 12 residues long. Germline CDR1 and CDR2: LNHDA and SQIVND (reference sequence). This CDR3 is CASTAGNYGYTF. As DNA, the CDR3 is TGTGCCAGTACGGCGGGGAACTATGGCTACACCTTC.

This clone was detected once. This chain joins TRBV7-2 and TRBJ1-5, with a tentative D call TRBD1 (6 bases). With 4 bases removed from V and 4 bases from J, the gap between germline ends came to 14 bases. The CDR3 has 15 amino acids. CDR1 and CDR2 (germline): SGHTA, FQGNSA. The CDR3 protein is CASSSWGQGNQPQHF. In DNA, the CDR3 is TGTGCCAGCAGCTCCTGGGGGCAGGGGAATCAGCCCCAGCATTTT.

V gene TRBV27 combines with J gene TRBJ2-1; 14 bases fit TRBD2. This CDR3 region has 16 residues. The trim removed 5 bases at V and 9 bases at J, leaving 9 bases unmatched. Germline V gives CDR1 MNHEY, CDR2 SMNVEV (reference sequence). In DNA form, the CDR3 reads TGTGCCAGCAGTCCCCGACTAGCGGGAGGGCCGGGTGAGCAGTTCTTC. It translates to CASSPRLAGGPGEQFF.

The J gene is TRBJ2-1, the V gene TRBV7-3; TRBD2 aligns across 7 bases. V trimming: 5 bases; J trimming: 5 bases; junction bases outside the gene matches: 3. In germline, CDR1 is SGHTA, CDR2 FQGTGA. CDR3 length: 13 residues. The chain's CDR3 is CASSRGGDNEQFF. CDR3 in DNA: TGTGCCAGCAGCAGGGGAGGGGACAATGAGCAGTTCTTC. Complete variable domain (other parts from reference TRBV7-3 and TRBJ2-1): GAGVSQTPSNKVTEKGKYVELRCDPISGHTALYWYRQSLGQGPEFLIYFQGTGAADDSGLPNDRFFAVRPEGSVSTLKIQRTERGDSAVYLCASSRGGDNEQFFGPGTRLTVL.

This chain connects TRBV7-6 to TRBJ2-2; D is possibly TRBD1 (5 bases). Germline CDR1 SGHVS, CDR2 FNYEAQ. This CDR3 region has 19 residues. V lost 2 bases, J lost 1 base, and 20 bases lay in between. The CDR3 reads CASSLPIGAGKRNTGELFF. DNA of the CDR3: TGTGCCAGCAGCTTACCAATAGGGGCAGGGAAGAGGAACACCGGGGAGCTGTTTTTT.

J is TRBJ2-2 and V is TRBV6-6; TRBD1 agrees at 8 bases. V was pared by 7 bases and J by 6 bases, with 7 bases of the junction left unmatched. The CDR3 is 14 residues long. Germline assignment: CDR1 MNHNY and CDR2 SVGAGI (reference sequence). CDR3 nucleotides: TGTGCCAGCATCCGATACAGGGGGTCCGGGGAGCTGTTTTTT. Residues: CASIRYRGSGELFF.

The CDR3 protein is CASSIGTGAGRGYTF. CDR3 nucleotide sequence: TGTGCCAGCTCAATCGGGACAGGGGCAGGACGGGGCTACACCTTC. The chain recombines TRBV18 with TRBJ1-2; TRBD1 agrees at 10 bases. The CDR3 covers 15 residues. The germline gives CDR1 KGHSH, CDR2 LQKENI. V lost 5 bases, J lost 8 bases, and 11 bases stayed unmatched.

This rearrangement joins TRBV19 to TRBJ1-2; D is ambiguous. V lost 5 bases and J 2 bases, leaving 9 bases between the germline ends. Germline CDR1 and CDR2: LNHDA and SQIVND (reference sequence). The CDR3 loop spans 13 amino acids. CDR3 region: CASSLPGNYGYTF. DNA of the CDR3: TGTGCCAGTAGTCTCCCCGGGAACTATGGCTACACCTTC.

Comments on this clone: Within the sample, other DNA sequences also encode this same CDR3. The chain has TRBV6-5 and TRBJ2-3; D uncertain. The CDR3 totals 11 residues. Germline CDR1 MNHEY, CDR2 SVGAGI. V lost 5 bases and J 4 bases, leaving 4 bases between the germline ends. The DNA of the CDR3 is TGTGCCAGCAGTAGGGCAGATACGCAGTATTTT. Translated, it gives CASSRADTQYF.

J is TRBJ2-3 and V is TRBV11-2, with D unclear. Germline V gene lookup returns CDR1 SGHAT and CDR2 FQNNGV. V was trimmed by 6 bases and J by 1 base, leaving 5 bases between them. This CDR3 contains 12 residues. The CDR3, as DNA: TGTGCCAGCAGAAAAGGCACAGATACGCAGTATTTT. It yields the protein CASRKGTDTQYF.

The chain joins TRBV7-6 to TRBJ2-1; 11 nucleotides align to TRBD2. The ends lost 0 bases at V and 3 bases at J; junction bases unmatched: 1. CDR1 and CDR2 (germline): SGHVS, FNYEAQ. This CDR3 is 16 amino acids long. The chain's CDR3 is CASSLAGTSGYNEQFF. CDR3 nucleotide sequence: TGTGCCAGCAGCTTAGCCGGGACTAGCGGCTACAATGAGCAGTTCTTC.